These T cell receptor beta chains were read from a single sample in a study of metastatic and nonmetastatic thyroid tumors. MiXCR was used by TCRdb to re-call the PCR reads. The table includes around 29,000 clones, roughly 19% detected once. The sequencing input was blood. These receptors all stem from a female donor with papillary thyroid cancer or a benign thyroid nodule (not recorded which). Some clones in this sample may be carry-over from other donors' samples. The CDR3 runs from the conserved cysteine through the conserved F or W. The D gene is left open where the match is weak. The size of a clone is reported for some rows only, either as once, few or many, or as a class for expanded clones.

CDR3 DNA: TGTGCCACCAGTGATAATATAGGGGGCTTCTACGAGCAGTACTTC
CDR3 protein: CATSDNIGGFYEQYF
J gene: TRBJ2-7
clone size: many
D gene: TRBD1
V gene: TRBV24-1

CDR3 DNA: TGTGCCAGCAGTTCACCTCGCAGGGGGGTTTACGAGCAGTACTTC
CDR3 protein: CASSSPRRGVYEQYF
J gene: TRBJ2-7
clone size: many
D gene: -
V gene: TRBV28

CDR3 DNA: TGTGCCAGCACGAGGACTAGCGAAACCAAAAACATTCAGTACTTC
CDR3 protein: CASTRTSETKNIQYF
J gene: TRBJ2-4
clone size: many
D gene: TRBD2
V gene: TRBV6-1

CDR3 DNA: TGTGCCAGCAGTTTCAGTGGAGTCTACGAGCAGTACTTC
CDR3 protein: CASSFSGVYEQYF
J gene: TRBJ2-7
clone size: few
D gene: -
V gene: TRBV12-3/TRBV12-4

CDR3 DNA: TGTGCCAGCAGAAAGAGCGAAAACGGCTCACCCCTCCACTTT
CDR3 protein: CASRKSENGSPLHF
J gene: TRBJ1-6
clone size: medium-sized
D gene: -
V gene: TRBV27

CDR3 DNA: TGTGCCACCAGTGGTAGAAGCTCCTACAATGAGCAGTTCTTC
CDR3 protein: CATSGRSSYNEQFF
J gene: TRBJ2-1
clone size: medium-sized
D gene: -
V gene: TRBV24-1

CDR3 DNA: TGTGCCAGCCGGGACACCCTTATAGGCTACACCTTC
CDR3 protein: CASRDTLIGYTF
J gene: TRBJ1-2
clone size: medium-sized
D gene: -
V gene: TRBV6-1

CDR3 DNA: TGCAGCGTTGAAATTGCCAGCCCTGGAACTAACTATGGCTACACCTTC
CDR3 protein: CSVEIASPGTNYGYTF
J gene: TRBJ1-2
clone size: -
D gene: -
V gene: TRBV29-1

CDR3 DNA: TGTGCCAGCAGCCACGACCACTACGAGCAGTACTTC
CDR3 protein: CASSHDHYEQYF
J gene: TRBJ2-7
clone size: few
D gene: -
V gene: TRBV6-1

CDR3 DNA: TGTGCCACCAGCAGAGATACAAGGGGGTCTGGAAACACCATATATTTT
CDR3 protein: CATSRDTRGSGNTIYF
J gene: TRBJ1-3
clone size: few
D gene: -
V gene: TRBV15

CDR3 DNA: TGCGCCAGCAGCCCTTCCATTAATGAAAAACTGTTTTTT
CDR3 protein: CASSPSINEKLFF
J gene: TRBJ1-4
clone size: -
D gene: -
V gene: TRBV4-1

CDR3 DNA: TGTGCCAGCAGAGTTGACAGGGAGACTGGGGTTAGCAATCAGCCCCAGCATTTT
CDR3 protein: CASRVDRETGVSNQPQHF
J gene: TRBJ1-5
clone size: many
D gene: TRBD1
V gene: TRBV5-8

CDR3 DNA: TGTGCCTGGGGAGGGTTAGGGAACACTGAAGCTTTCTTT
CDR3 protein: CAWGGLGNTEAFF
J gene: TRBJ1-1
clone size: -
D gene: -
V gene: TRBV30

CDR3 DNA: TGTGCCAGCAGCTTAAAAAGTGGACCCGCGAACACCGGGGAGCTGTTTTTT
CDR3 protein: CASSLKSGPANTGELFF
J gene: TRBJ2-2
clone size: few
D gene: -
V gene: TRBV11-2

CDR3 DNA: TGCGCCAGCAGTGACGGTTGGGAGACCCAGTACTTC
CDR3 protein: CASSDGWETQYF
J gene: TRBJ2-5
clone size: -
D gene: -
V gene: TRBV10-1

CDR3 DNA: TGCAGTGCTAGAGATCCGTGGGGAGAGACCCAGTACTTC
CDR3 protein: CSARDPWGETQYF
J gene: TRBJ2-5
clone size: many
D gene: -
V gene: TRBV20-1

CDR3 DNA: TGTGCCAGCAGTGAGACTTACCCAACCTACGAGCAGTACTTC
CDR3 protein: CASSETYPTYEQYF
J gene: TRBJ2-7
clone size: -
D gene: -
V gene: TRBV28

CDR3 DNA: TGCGCCAGCAGCCCCCTCTACCTTGAGACCCAGTACTTC
CDR3 protein: CASSPLYLETQYF
J gene: TRBJ2-5
clone size: few
D gene: -
V gene: TRBV5-1

CDR3 DNA: TGTGCCACCAGTAGACGGGGACTAGCGGAAACCTACAATGAGCAGTTCTTC
CDR3 protein: CATSRRGLAETYNEQFF
J gene: TRBJ2-1
clone size: many
D gene: TRBD2
V gene: TRBV15

CDR3 DNA: TGTGCCAGCATCCTGGGTAGAAAGTCCCTCCACTTT
CDR3 protein: CASILGRKSLHF
J gene: TRBJ1-6
clone size: few
D gene: -
V gene: TRBV28

CDR3 DNA: TGTGCCAGCAGGTCCGCGGGACAGATCTACGAGCAGTACTTC
CDR3 protein: CASRSAGQIYEQYF
J gene: TRBJ2-7
clone size: -
D gene: -
V gene: TRBV28

CDR3 DNA: TGTGCCAGCAGGACGGGACTAGCGGGAGCCGAGACCCAGTACTTC
CDR3 protein: CASRTGLAGAETQYF
J gene: TRBJ2-5
clone size: -
D gene: TRBD2
V gene: TRBV6-1

CDR3 DNA: TGTGCCTGGAGAGCCGGACCGGCGAACACTGAAGCTTTCTTT
CDR3 protein: CAWRAGPANTEAFF
J gene: TRBJ1-1
clone size: many
D gene: -
V gene: TRBV30

CDR3 DNA: TGTGCCGGCAGTACCCCCTTGGCGACAACTACTGAAAAACTGTTTTTT
CDR3 protein: CAGSTPLATTTEKLFF
J gene: TRBJ1-4
clone size: once
D gene: -
V gene: TRBV28

CDR3 DNA: TGCAGTGCTAGACTAGCGGAGTACGAGCAGTACTTC
CDR3 protein: CSARLAEYEQYF
J gene: TRBJ2-7
clone size: -
D gene: TRBD2
V gene: TRBV20-1

CDR3 DNA: TGCAGCGGGGGCACGACAGGGGGCGCAGGTGAAGCTTTCTTT
CDR3 protein: CSGGTTGGAGEAFF
J gene: TRBJ1-1
clone size: many
D gene: TRBD1
V gene: TRBV29-1

CDR3 DNA: TGTGCCAGCAGTCAGGCCTACAATGAGCAGTTCTTC
CDR3 protein: CASSQAYNEQFF
J gene: TRBJ2-1
clone size: medium-sized
D gene: -
V gene: TRBV12-3/TRBV12-4

CDR3 DNA: TGTGCCTGGAGTATCGGGACTGAAGCTTTCTTT
CDR3 protein: CAWSIGTEAFF
J gene: TRBJ1-1
clone size: -
D gene: -
V gene: TRBV30

CDR3 DNA: TGTGCCACCAGCAGGGACTGGAGCTCCTACGAGCAGTACTTC
CDR3 protein: CATSRDWSSYEQYF
J gene: TRBJ2-7
clone size: few
D gene: -
V gene: TRBV15

CDR3 DNA: TGCAGTGATAGAGAGCGGAAGCGGGAGGCGTCCTACGAGCATTACTTC
CDR3 protein: CSDRERKREASYEHYF
J gene: TRBJ2-7
clone size: -
D gene: TRBD2
V gene: TRBV20-1

CDR3 DNA: TGTGCCAGCAGCTTAGTTCCTAGCGGGAGCACGGGGGAGACCCAGTACTTC
CDR3 protein: CASSLVPSGSTGETQYF
J gene: TRBJ2-5
clone size: -
D gene: TRBD2
V gene: TRBV11-2

CDR3 DNA: TGTGCCAGCAGGGGAAATTGGGACACCGGGGAGCTGTTTTTT
CDR3 protein: CASRGNWDTGELFF
J gene: TRBJ2-2
clone size: -
D gene: -
V gene: TRBV6-4

CDR3 DNA: TGCGCCAGCAGCTTGGCTCGTACTCTTGGGGCCAACGTCCTGACTTTC
CDR3 protein: CASSLARTLGANVLTF
J gene: TRBJ2-6
clone size: few
D gene: -
V gene: TRBV5-1

CDR3 DNA: TGCGCCAGCAGGATAAGACAGGGCACTGAAGCTTTCTTT
CDR3 protein: CASRIRQGTEAFF
J gene: TRBJ1-1
clone size: -
D gene: TRBD1
V gene: TRBV5-1

CDR3 DNA: TGCGCCAGCAGTGCCGGCGGGGCGGGATCGGGCACCGGGGAGCTGTTTTTT
CDR3 protein: CASSAGGAGSGTGELFF
J gene: TRBJ2-2
clone size: many
D gene: -
V gene: TRBV10-2

CDR3 DNA: TGTGCCAGCAGTGAGGGGGGCGACACAGATACGCAGTATTTT
CDR3 protein: CASSEGGDTDTQYF
J gene: TRBJ2-3
clone size: few
D gene: -
V gene: TRBV6-4